Given below is one T cell receptor beta chain in context. Method: immunoSEQ multiplex PCR; TCRdb's copy keeps in-frame clones and lacks some. The sample carries approximately 140,000 clones, 84% recorded once. Germline V gene lookup returns CDR1 DFQATT and CDR2 SNEGSKA (reference sequence). V lost 3 bases to trimming and J lost 0 bases; unmatched junction nucleotides: 5. The CDR3 has 16 residues. The data are from a study of blood T cell repertoires in COVID-19. The V gene is TRBV20-1, the J gene TRBJ2-7; TRBD2 aligns across 13 bases. Sequences were obtained from peripheral blood. The receptor was derived from a man aged 55-75 years with acute or convalescent COVID-19. Written as DNA, the CDR3 is TGCAGTGCTAGTACTAGCGGGAGGGTAAGCTCCTACGAGCAGTACTTC. It encodes CSASTSGRVSSYEQYF.